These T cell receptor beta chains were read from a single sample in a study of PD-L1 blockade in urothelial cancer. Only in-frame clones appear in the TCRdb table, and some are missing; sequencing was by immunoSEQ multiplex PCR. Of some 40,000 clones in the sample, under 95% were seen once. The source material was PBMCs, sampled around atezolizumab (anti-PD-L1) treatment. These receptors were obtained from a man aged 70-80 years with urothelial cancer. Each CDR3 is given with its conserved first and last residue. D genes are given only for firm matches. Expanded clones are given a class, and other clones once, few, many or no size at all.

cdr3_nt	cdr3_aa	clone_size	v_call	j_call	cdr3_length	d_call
TGTGCCAGCAGCTTAAGAAGGGCTAGCGGTAATCAGTCCCCCGGGGAGCTGTTTTTT	CASSLRRASGNQSPGELFF	.	TRBV7-2	TRBJ2-2	19	TRBD2
TGTGCCAGCAGCTCGGGACAGAACTTCAATCAGCCCCAGCATTTT	CASSSGQNFNQPQHF	.	TRBV5-5	TRBJ1-5	15	TRBD1
TGCGCCAGCAGCCGCGACAGGGCCTACGAGCAGTACTTC	CASSRDRAYEQYF	once	TRBV5-1	TRBJ2-7	13	TRBD1
TGTGCCAGCAGGACCCTAGCAGGCTACAATGAGCAGTTCTTC	CASRTLAGYNEQFF	.	TRBV27	TRBJ2-1	14	.
TGTGCCAGCAGCTCGAAGCGGGAACGCACAGATACGCAGTATTTT	CASSSKRERTDTQYF	.	TRBV5-4	TRBJ2-3	15	TRBD2
TGTGCCAGCAGTTTTAAGCGGGGAGGTAGCATCCGCACTGAAGCTTTCTTT	CASSFKRGGSIRTEAFF	.	TRBV28	TRBJ1-1	17	.
TGCAGCGCCGAGGGACTTTACGAGCAGTACTTC	CSAEGLYEQYF	once	TRBV29-1	TRBJ2-7	11	.
TGTGCCAGCAGTAAACGGACAGGGGATTGGACAGATACGCAGTATTTT	CASSKRTGDWTDTQYF	few	TRBV7-2	TRBJ2-3	16	TRBD1
TGTGCCAGCAGGCTTACACGGGAGGGCAGACCTTCTGGGGCCAACGTCCTGACTTTC	CASRLTREGRPSGANVLTF	medium-sized	TRBV6-4	TRBJ2-6	19	TRBD2
TGTGCCAGCAGCCGCGCGGGCAGCGGGAGATACGAGCAGTACTTC	CASSRAGSGRYEQYF	.	TRBV7-3	TRBJ2-7	15	TRBD2
TGTGCCAGCTACGCCCGGGGGACCCAGTACTTC	CASYARGTQYF	.	TRBV27	TRBJ2-5	11	.
TGTGCCAGCAAAACGGGAGGGGTAGATACGCAGTATTTT	CASKTGGVDTQYF	.	TRBV28	TRBJ2-3	13	TRBD2
TGTGCCAGCTCACCCGCGGGACAGGGGAGCAATCAGCCCCAGCATTTT	CASSPAGQGSNQPQHF	.	TRBV18	TRBJ1-5	16	TRBD1
TGTGCCAGCAGTAGGAACAGGGGACGTGATACTGAAGCTTTCTTT	CASSRNRGRDTEAFF	.	TRBV6-5	TRBJ1-1	15	TRBD1
TGCGCCAGCACACCAAGCGACGGGTCCGGGGAGCTGTTTTTT	CASTPSDGSGELFF	.	TRBV5-1	TRBJ2-2	14	.
TGTGCCAGCAGTTCAGCCGGGACTAGCGGGAGGGTCTACGAGCAGTACTTC	CASSSAGTSGRVYEQYF	.	TRBV28	TRBJ2-7	17	TRBD2
TGTGCCAGCAGTTCCGTGACATCTAACTATGGCTACACCTTC	CASSSVTSNYGYTF	once	TRBV6-6	TRBJ1-2	14	.
TGTGCCAGTAGTATAGATCTTGGAAGGGGGAACCTGGTCCCTGAAGCTTTCTTT	CASSIDLGRGNLVPEAFF	.	TRBV19	TRBJ1-1	18	.